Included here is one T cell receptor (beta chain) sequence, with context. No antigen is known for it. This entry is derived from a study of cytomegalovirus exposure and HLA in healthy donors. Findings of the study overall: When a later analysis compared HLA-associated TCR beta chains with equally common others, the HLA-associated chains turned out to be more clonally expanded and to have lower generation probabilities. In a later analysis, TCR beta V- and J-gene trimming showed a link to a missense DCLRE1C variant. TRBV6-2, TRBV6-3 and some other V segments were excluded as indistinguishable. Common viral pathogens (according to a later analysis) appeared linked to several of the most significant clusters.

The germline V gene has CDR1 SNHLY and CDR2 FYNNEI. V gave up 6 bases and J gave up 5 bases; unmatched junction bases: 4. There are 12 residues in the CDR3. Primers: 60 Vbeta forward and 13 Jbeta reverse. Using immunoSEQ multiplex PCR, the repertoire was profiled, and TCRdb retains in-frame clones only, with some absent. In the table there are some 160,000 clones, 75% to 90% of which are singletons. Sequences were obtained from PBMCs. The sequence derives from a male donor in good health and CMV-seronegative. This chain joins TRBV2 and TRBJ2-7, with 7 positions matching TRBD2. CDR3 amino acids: CASRGGVHEQYF. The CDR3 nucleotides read TGTGCCAGCAGGGGGGGGGTCCACGAGCAGTACTTC.